Listed below are T cell receptor beta chains from one sample, sequenced in a study of T cell responses to AZD1222 COVID-19 vaccine. This table comes from immunoSEQ multiplex PCR, and its TCRdb copy is limited to in-frame clones, with some not included. Of 130,000 or so clones detected, about 89% appear once; the ten largest clones hold around 8%. The sample here was peripheral blood, taken 28 days after the second dose of the MenACWY control vaccine. The receptors come from an adult who received the MenACWY meningococcal vaccine as a control. The CDR3 runs from the conserved cysteine through the conserved F or W. A D gene is named only where the DNA matches it firmly. Some rows have no size entry. The others give once, few or many, or a class for an expanded clone.

TRBD1	NA	TRBJ1-2	TRBV7-2	TGTGCCAGCAGCACCCCAGGGGGCTTTTGGGGCTACACCTTC	CASSTPGGFWGYTF
TRBD2	NA	TRBJ2-3	TRBV27	TGTGCCAGCAGTTTAAAAGGCCAGGGCGGGAGAGATACGCAGTATTTT	CASSLKGQGGRDTQYF
NA	NA	TRBJ1-3	TRBV2	TGTGCCAGCAGCAGGGAATCCTCTGGAAACACCATATATTTT	CASSRESSGNTIYF
TRBD2	once	TRBJ2-2	TRBV4-3	TGCGCCAGCAGCCAAGATCGACTAGCTTTTAACACCGGGGAGCTGTTTTTT	CASSQDRLAFNTGELFF
TRBD2	NA	TRBJ2-5	TRBV5-5	TGTGCCAGCAGCTTTCAGTCTAGCGGGAGCTGGAGAGAGACCCAGTACTTC	CASSFQSSGSWRETQYF
TRBD1	NA	TRBJ1-2	TRBV28	TGTGCCAGCAGTTTATGGGCGACAGGGGGAGGGCTTGGCTACACCTTC	CASSLWATGGGLGYTF
TRBD2	few	TRBJ2-1	TRBV3-1/TRBV3-2	TGTGCCAGCAGCTTCTCCGGGGGGAGCGATGAGCAGTTCTTC	CASSFSGGSDEQFF
NA	NA	TRBJ2-5	TRBV19	TGTGCCAGTAGTCCGGGGACTCGCCAGGAGTGGGAGACCCAGTACTTC	CASSPGTRQEWETQYF
NA	NA	TRBJ1-6	TRBV14	TGTGCCAGCAGCCAAGAATTCAGGGGAAATTCACCCCTCCACTTT	CASSQEFRGNSPLHF
TRBD1	NA	TRBJ2-5	TRBV9	TGTGCCAGCAGCGTAGTCGAAGGGACAGGGCATAACTTC	CASSVVEGTGHNF
NA	few	TRBJ2-4	TRBV19	TGTGCCACTGTGGGGGGTCTAGCCAAAAACATTCAGTACTTC	CATVGGLAKNIQYF
TRBD2	NA	TRBJ2-7	TRBV7-2	TGTGCCAGCAGCTTAAGTGGTGGCGGGGGGGCCTACGAGCAGTACTTC	CASSLSGGGGAYEQYF
NA	NA	TRBJ2-2	TRBV24-1	TGTGCCACCAGTGCAGGGCGTAACACCGGGGAGCTGTTTTTT	CATSAGRNTGELFF
TRBD2	few	TRBJ2-7	TRBV6-5	TGTGCCAGTGGACTAGCGGGAGGTCGGAACGAGCAGTACTTC	CASGLAGGRNEQYF
TRBD2	few	TRBJ2-2	TRBV5-1	TGCGCCAGCAGGTTGGGACTAGCGAGCACCGGGGAGCTGTTTTTT	CASRLGLASTGELFF
NA	NA	TRBJ1-2	TRBV28	TGTGCCAGCAGTTCCCAGGGACGAGAAGGCTACACCTTC	CASSSQGREGYTF
TRBD2	NA	TRBJ2-2	TRBV7-6	TGTGCCAGCAGCTTAGGGGCCAGCGGGGCCGGGGAGCTGTTTTTT	CASSLGASGAGELFF
NA	NA	TRBJ1-1	TRBV5-8	TGTGCCAGCAGCTCGCCCGGGCCCGGGCCACCTGAAGCTTTCTTT	CASSSPGPGPPEAFF
NA	NA	TRBJ1-6	TRBV2	TGTGCCAGCAGCAGAGACGGGTCCTATAATTCACCCCTCCACTTT	CASSRDGSYNSPLHF